Presented here are 21 T cell receptor beta chains from one specimen sequenced in a study of identical twins. TCRdb reanalysed the 5' RACE reads using MiXCR and keeps one entry per CDR3 protein. The sample records about 340,000 distinct CDR3 sequences, more than 9% being singletons. Separately, the same data were catalogued under a study of yellow fever vaccine responses in identical twins.

The sequencing sample was made of CD8+ T cells sorted from blood. The source is a woman between 18 and 29 years old in good health.

The rearrangement uses TRBV15 and TRBJ2-7, with D unclear. Trimming cost V 1 base and J 6 bases, with 10 bases left between them. The CDR3 loop spans 13 amino acids. Germline V gene sequence: CDR1 LNHNV, CDR2 YYDKDF (reference sequence). The CDR3 region is CATSRVDNSEQYF. The CDR3 DNA reads TGTGCCACCAGCAGAGTAGACAATAGCGAGCAGTACTTC.

This clonotype has only a few counts. The genes are TRBV20-1 and TRBJ2-1, with 9 positions matching TRBD2. J gave up 2 bases and V 4 bases, and 6 bases lay outside the gene matches. Germline CDR1 DFQATT, CDR2 SNEGSKA (reference sequence). The CDR3 loop spans 15 amino acids. CDR3 amino acids: CSAIVAGVTYNEQFF. DNA of the CDR3: TGCAGTGCTATAGTAGCGGGGGTGACCTACAATGAGCAGTTCTTC.

This clonotype has just a few counts. V is TRBV9 and J is TRBJ2-2; 11 positions match TRBD2. This CDR3 is built from 17 residues. V trimming: 3 bases; J trimming: 2 bases; junction bases outside the gene matches: 6. Germline V gene lookup returns CDR1 SGDLS and CDR2 YYNGEE. This chain's CDR3 is CASSELGLAVNTGELFF. In DNA, the CDR3 is TGTGCCAGCAGCGAACTGGGACTAGCGGTTAACACCGGGGAGCTGTTTTTT. Based on the CDR3 plus reference TRBV9 and TRBJ2-2, the full variable domain is DSGVTQTPKHLITATGQRVTLRCSPRSGDLSVYWYQQSLDQGLQFLIQYYNGEERAKGNILERFSAQQFPDLHSELNLSSLELGDSALYFCASSELGLAVNTGELFFGEGSRLTVL.

Only a few counts were recorded for this clonotype. V is TRBV25-1 and J is TRBJ2-5; TRBD2 agrees at 11 bases. The CDR3 runs to 13 residues. Per germline, CDR1 MGHDK and CDR2 SYGVNS. After removal of 7 bases from V and 5 bases from J, the junction contained 3 bases not matched to a gene. This CDR3 is CASIAGGLETQYF. CDR3 sequence (DNA): TGTGCCAGCATAGCGGGAGGGCTGGAGACCCAGTACTTC.

The chain recombines TRBV25-1 with TRBJ2-7; the D is unclear. With 3 bases removed from V and 3 bases from J, the gap between germline ends came to 15 bases. The CDR3 extends over 15 amino acids. CDR1 and CDR2 from the germline V gene are MGHDK and SYGVNS. CDR3: CASSDPLDKYYEQYF. DNA of the CDR3: TGTGCCAGCAGTGATCCCCTTGACAAATACTACGAGCAGTACTTC.

This clonotype was counted a few times. V and J are TRBV7-9 and TRBJ1-1, with D possibly TRBD1 on 5 matching bases. Trimming shortened V by 0 bases and J by 3 bases, and 8 bases separated the two germline ends. In germline, CDR1 is SEHNR, CDR2 FQNEAQ (reference sequence). This CDR3 comprises 14 residues. In DNA form, the CDR3 reads TGTGCCAGCAGCTTAGCGGACAACTACACTGAAGCTTTCTTT. As protein: CASSLADNYTEAFF.

The chain uses TRBV12-3 or TRBV12-4 and TRBJ2-1; 7 bases fit TRBD2. After removal of 5 bases from V and 1 base from J, the junction contained 8 bases not matched to a gene. The CDR3 spans 16 residues. The CDR3 is CASSGIGGRSYNEQFF. DNA for the CDR3: TGTGCCAGCAGTGGCATTGGCGGGAGATCCTACAATGAGCAGTTCTTC.

Only a few counts were recorded for this clonotype. V and J are TRBV4-1 and TRBJ2-7, with 7 bases aligning to TRBD2. The CDR3 runs 17 residues. Germline trimming cut 7 bases from V and 6 bases from J; bases unmatched to any gene: 21. The germline gives CDR1 MGHRA, CDR2 YSYEKL. CDR3 sequence: CASTSKFGGRAGGEQYV. The CDR3 DNA reads as TGCGCCAGCACTAGCAAGTTCGGGGGGAGGGCGGGCGGCGAGCAGTACGTC.

In its sample, this clonotype was seen a few times. The V call is TRBV5-1, the J call TRBJ2-1; D is perhaps TRBD1 or TRBD2 (5 bases each). The V gene's germline CDR1 is SGHRS and CDR2 YFSETQ. Trimming stripped 0 bases from V and 7 bases from J, with 14 bases between. The CDR3 sequence is 15 residues long. CDR3 bases: TGCGCCAGCAGCTTGGACCGGGACCCAGAAAATGAGCAGTTCTTC. Translation: CASSLDRDPENEQFF.

The V call is TRBV28, the J call TRBJ1-1; 8 bases map to TRBD1. Germline V gene sequence: CDR1 MDHEN, CDR2 SYDVKM. The CDR3 has 15 amino acids. V gave up 7 bases and J gave up 4 bases; unmatched junction bases: 11. The CDR3 here is CASTLQGATFTEAFF. CDR3 DNA: TGTGCCAGCACGCTTCAGGGGGCGACTTTCACTGAAGCTTTCTTT.

This clonotype came up many times. The chain employs TRBV2 and TRBJ2-5; 7 bases are shared with TRBD2. The CDR3 has 16 amino acids. The trim removed 8 bases at V and 2 bases at J, leaving 14 bases unmatched. Germline CDR1 and CDR2: SNHLY and FYNNEI. CDR3 sequence reads: CASVPGGLAAQETQYF. As DNA, the CDR3 is TGTGCCAGCGTCCCAGGAGGGCTAGCGGCACAAGAGACCCAGTACTTC.

This clonotype was recorded a few times. The rearrangement links TRBV20-1 to TRBJ1-3; D not resolved. Trimming pared 3 bases from V and 2 bases from J, leaving 17 bases between. Germline CDR1 is DFQATT and CDR2 is SNEGSKA (reference sequence). This CDR3 comprises 16 residues. CDR3: CSASQIPSDTGNTIYF. Here the CDR3 DNA reads TGCAGTGCTAGTCAAATACCTTCTGATACTGGAAACACCATATATTTT.

This clonotype appeared a few times. The gene calls are TRBV29-1 and TRBJ2-7; perhaps TRBD1 as D (7 bases). Germline assignment: CDR1 SQVTM and CDR2 ANQGSEA. This CDR3 has 14 amino acids. V lost 3 bases and J lost 4, with 16 bases in between. The CDR3 loop reads CSVEIRGEIYEQYF. Here the CDR3 DNA reads TGCAGCGTTGAGATCAGGGGGGAGATTTACGAGCAGTACTTC.

The chain uses TRBV27 and TRBJ2-1, with D maybe TRBD2 (6 bases). Germline V gives CDR1 MNHEY, CDR2 SMNVEV (reference sequence). V was shortened by 9 bases and J by 1 base, with 13 bases between the two germline ends. This CDR3 has 14 residues. CDR3 DNA: TGTGCCAGTACAGTGGGGGGTTCCTACAATGAGCAGTTCTTC. Translated: CASTVGGSYNEQFF.

This clonotype was counted only a few times. The chain has TRBV7-9 and TRBJ1-1; 7 positions agree with TRBD1. The V gene end was trimmed by 5 bases and the J gene end by 3 bases; junction bases not matched to a gene: 9. The CDR3 is 15 residues long. Germline CDR1 SEHNR, CDR2 FQNEAQ (reference sequence). The CDR3 nucleotides read TGTGCCAGCAGCGCCACCCGACAGGGCTACACTGAAGCTTTCTTT. Translated, it gives CASSATRQGYTEAFF.

This clonotype has more than one count but fewer than ten. Written as DNA, the CDR3 is TGTGCCAGCAGCCCCCGGCAGGGAGAGTACGAGCAGTACTTC. Its translation is CASSPRQGEYEQYF. The chain is built from TRBV7-9 and TRBJ2-7; TRBD1 or TRBD2 may be the D gene (5 bases each). The V end lost 5 bases, the J end lost 4 bases, and 15 bases lay between the germline ends. This CDR3 spans 14 amino acids. CDR1 and CDR2 from the germline V gene are SEHNR and FQNEAQ (reference sequence).

V gene TRBV7-9 combines with J gene TRBJ2-1, with D possibly being TRBD2 (5 bases). The germline gives CDR1 SEHNR, CDR2 FQNEAQ (reference sequence). V lost 2 bases to trimming and J lost 10 bases, with 9 bases between them. CDR3 length: 12 residues. In DNA, the CDR3 is TGTGCCAGCAGCTTAAGTTCGGGGGAGCAGTTCTTC. It is translated as CASSLSSGEQFF.

This clonotype was observed a few times. V is TRBV12-3 or TRBV12-4 and J is TRBJ1-5; TRBD1 aligns across 9 bases. Trimming at V came to 5 bases and at J to 0 bases, leaving 8 bases not matched to a gene. The CDR3 has 17 residues. This chain's CDR3 is CASSRDRVDYSNQPQHF. CDR3 nucleotides: TGTGCCAGCAGTCGGGACAGGGTCGATTATAGCAATCAGCCCCAGCATTTT.

This clonotype was found a few times. The chain uses TRBV29-1 and TRBJ2-2; maybe TRBD1 (6 bases). V gave up 6 bases and J gave up 0 bases, with 11 bases separating them. Per the germline V gene, CDR1 is SQVTM and CDR2 is ANQGSEA. The CDR3 contains 14 residues. CDR3 sequence (DNA): TGCAGCGTATTGGACAGCTCGAACACCGGGGAGCTGTTTTTT. It codes for CSVLDSSNTGELFF.

The chain recombines TRBV6-1 with TRBJ1-1, with 8 bases aligning to TRBD1. Losses at the gene ends were 7 bases for V and 5 bases for J; bases not matched to a gene: 12. From germline, CDR1 is MNHNS and CDR2 SASEGT. The CDR3 runs to 15 residues. CDR3 protein: CASIFSTGGGTEAFF. The CDR3 bases are TGTGCCAGCATCTTCTCAACAGGGGGTGGTACTGAAGCTTTCTTT.

This clonotype has more than one count but fewer than ten. V and J are TRBV28 and TRBJ2-1; 11 positions agree with TRBD2. The V and J ends lost 2 bases and 7 bases, in that order; junction bases with no gene match: 4. The CDR3 is 15 amino acids. CDR1 is MDHEN and CDR2 is SYDVKM in the germline V gene. The CDR3 DNA reads TGTGCCAGCAGTTTAACTAGCGGGAGCTCTAATGAGCAGTTCTTC. Translating gives CASSLTSGSSNEQFF.